Shown below are 23 T cell receptor beta chains from a single sample sequenced in a study of T cells in Graves' hyperthyroidism and ophthalmopathy. Amplified TCR beta CDR3 regions derived from RNA transcripts. TCR CDR3 regions were first amplified by RT-PCR with HTBI primers. MiXCR, run by TCRdb on the multiplex PCR reads, gives a single entry per CDR3 protein. This repertoire shows over 90,000 distinct CDR3 sequences, around 50% found once; its top ten account for about 28%. The sequencing sample was made of blood. The receptors here all came from a middle-aged man with Graves' hyperthyroidism.

A word on this clonotype: Because the CDR3's place on the DNA is in doubt, the DNA is left out and the CDR3 is given as listed by TCRdb. The chain uses TRBV19 and TRBJ2-7; the table's TRBD2 call for D was not verified on the DNA. Termini included, the CDR3 measures 17 amino acids. Per germline, CDR1 LNHDA and CDR2 SQIVND (reference sequence). This CDR3 reads CASSISAQGPPTYEQYF.

In regard to this clonotype: As the CDR3 is not closed by the conserved phenylalanine or tryptophan, this likely results from a read error. The chain carries TRBV11-3 and TRBJ1-2; 7 positions agree with TRBD1. Germline CDR1 reads SGHNT; CDR2 reads YENEEA. The CDR3 totals 15 residues. V shed 1 base and J 0 bases; nucleotides not matched to a gene: 2. Here the CDR3 DNA reads TGTGCCAGCAGCTTAGTGGGGACAGCTAACTATGGCTACACCGTC. Protein product: CASSLVGTANYGYTV.

The CDR3 here is CSVESMRLCSGNTIYF. The CDR3 region has the DNA TGCAGCGTTGAATCGATGAGGCTGTGCTCTGGAAACACCATATATTTT. This rearrangement joins TRBV29-1 to TRBJ1-3; no reliable D call. Germline lookup yields CDR1 SQVTM and CDR2 ANQGSEA. The CDR3 is 16 amino acids. V lost 2 bases and J 0 bases, leaving 14 bases between the germline ends.

The table lists this clonotype with many counts. The rearrangement links TRBV6-5 to TRBJ2-3, with D perhaps TRBD2 (5 bases). The CDR3 extends over 15 amino acids. V was shortened by 5 bases and J by 1 base, with 13 bases between the two germline ends. Germline loops: CDR1 MNHEY, CDR2 SVGAGI. The CDR3 loop is CASSLSARGTDTQYF. The CDR3 DNA reads TGTGCCAGCAGTCTAAGTGCGAGGGGCACAGATACGCAGTATTTT.

The sample holds many counts of this clonotype. The CDR3 DNA reads TGTGCCAGCAGTTCTACACAGGGGCACTATGGCTACACCTTC. Its translation is CASSSTQGHYGYTF. The chain employs TRBV28 and TRBJ1-2; 7 bases fit TRBD1. Germline lookup yields CDR1 MDHEN and CDR2 SYDVKM. V trimming: 4 bases; J trimming: 3 bases; junction bases outside the gene matches: 5. CDR3 size: 14 residues.

The chain couples TRBV7-6 to TRBJ2-7; D is undetermined. The CDR3 runs 10 residues. CDR1 and CDR2 from the germline V gene are SGHVS and FNYEAQ. CDR3 sequence (DNA): TGTGTAATCCTTGAAAACGAGCAGTACTTC. This gives the protein CVILENEQYF.

This clonotype was counted a few times. The V and J genes are TRBV30 and TRBJ2-3, with 8 bases matching TRBD1. V lost 5 bases and J lost 2; bases outside the gene matches: 9. Germline CDR1 reads GTSNPN; CDR2 reads SVGIG (reference sequence). The CDR3 is made up of 15 amino acids. The CDR3 here is CAWGERTGNTDTQYF. The CDR3 coding sequence is TGTGCCTGGGGCGAGAGGACAGGGAACACAGATACGCAGTATTTT.

The chain couples TRBV25-1 to TRBJ1-1; no definite D call. This CDR3 is built from 13 residues. Looked up from germline, CDR1 is MGHDK and CDR2 is SYGVNS. Deletions cut 8 bases from V and 4 bases from J, with 14 bases between. In DNA, the CDR3 is TGTGCCAGCGTTGAAGTGGGGAGCACTGAAGCTTTCTTT. This sequence encodes CASVEVGSTEAFF. Together with reference TRBV25-1 and TRBJ1-1, the CDR3 gives the full variable domain: EADIYQTPRYLVIGTGKKITLECSQTMGHDKMYWYQQDPGMELHLIHYSYGVNSTEKGDLSSESTVSRIRTEHFPLTLESARPSHTSQYLCASVEVGSTEAFFGQGTRLTVV.

V gene TRBV7-2 combines with J gene TRBJ2-7; TRBD1 matches 7 bases. Germline CDR1 SGHTA, CDR2 FQGNSA. With 5 bases clipped from V and 2 bases from J, the junction kept 9 bases outside the gene matches. The CDR3 consists of 15 residues. This CDR3 reads CASSLSTGDTYEQYF. In nucleotides, the CDR3 is TGTGCCAGCAGCCTCAGCACAGGGGATACCTACGAGCAGTACTTC.

The rearrangement uses TRBV7-9 and TRBJ2-1, with D possibly matching TRBD2 (5 bases). The CDR3 runs to 14 residues. V lost 10 bases, J lost 7 bases, and 20 bases lay in between. Per germline, CDR1 SEHNR and CDR2 FQNEAQ (reference sequence). CDR3 in amino acids: CANSRTGQWNEQFF. In DNA, the CDR3 is TGTGCCAACAGTCGGACTGGTCAATGGAATGAGCAGTTCTTC.

In this sample, this clonotype turned up many times. The chain couples TRBV12-3 or TRBV12-4 to TRBJ2-1; D possibly corresponds to TRBD1 (6 bases). V was trimmed by 7 bases and J by 9 bases, leaving 19 bases between them. CDR3 length equals 14 residues. The CDR3 here is CASNFGATGREQFF. CDR3 nucleotide sequence: TGTGCCAGCAACTTTGGGGCCACAGGGCGTGAGCAGTTCTTC.

This rearrangement joins TRBV9 to TRBJ2-1; possibly TRBD2 for D (7 bases). From germline, CDR1 is SGDLS and CDR2 YYNGEE. V was trimmed by 0 bases and J by 0 bases, leaving 16 bases between them. The CDR3 covers 18 residues. The CDR3 is CASSVDIGGGASYNEQFF. CDR3 nucleotide sequence: TGTGCCAGCAGCGTAGATATAGGAGGGGGGGCCTCCTACAATGAGCAGTTCTTC.

This sequence joins TRBV2 and TRBJ1-3; unclear D gene. Germline CDR1 SNHLY, CDR2 FYNNEI. Trimming shortened V by 2 bases and J by 7 bases, and 9 bases separated the two germline ends. This CDR3 contains 13 residues. CDR3 protein: CASSEYSVNTIYF. CDR3 DNA sequence: TGTGCCAGCAGTGAATACTCGGTGAACACCATATATTTT.

This chain links TRBV30 with TRBJ2-6; D uncertain. Germline V gene lookup returns CDR1 GTSNPN and CDR2 SVGIG (reference sequence). This CDR3 contains 14 residues. Trimming cost V 2 bases and J 3 bases, with 8 bases left between them. This CDR3 reads CAWSLSGGANVLTF. For the CDR3, the DNA is TGTGCCTGGAGTTTGTCCGGTGGGGCCAACGTCCTGACTTTC.

This clonotype was seen at least ten times. The CDR3, as DNA: TGTGCCAGTAGTCCCGGGACAGTTCTGAACACTGAAGCTTTCTTT. It encodes CASSPGTVLNTEAFF. This chain uses TRBV19 with TRBJ1-1, with 7 bases identical to TRBD1. The CDR3 is 15 residues long. Trimming cost V 5 bases and J 0 bases; bases outside gene matches: 6. Germline V CDR1 and CDR2: LNHDA, SQIVND (reference sequence). The whole variable domain, filled in from reference TRBV19 and TRBJ1-1, reads DGGITQSPKYLFRKEGQNVTLSCEQNLNHDAMYWYRQDPGQGLRLIYYSQIVNDFQKGDIAEGYSVSREKKESFPLTVTSAQKNPTAFYLCASSPGTVLNTEAFFGQGTRLTVV.

The rearrangement joins TRBV7-2 to TRBJ2-3, with D perhaps given as TRBD1 or TRBD2 (5 bases each). V lost 1 base to trimming and J lost 1 base, with 9 bases between them. The germline V gene encodes CDR1 SGHTA and CDR2 FQGNSA. The CDR3 loop spans 15 amino acids. CDR3 amino acids: CASSLGGSRTDTQYF. The CDR3 coding sequence is TGTGCCAGCAGCTTAGGGGGGTCACGCACAGATACGCAGTATTTT.

This clonotype was detected ten times or more. The chain links TRBV7-2 to TRBJ2-7; D is ambiguous. The CDR3 runs to 12 residues. Germline CDR1 SGHTA, CDR2 FQGNSA. Trimming cost V 2 bases and J 6 bases, with 8 bases left between them. The DNA for the CDR3 is TGTGCCAGCAGCTTAATGGGAACCGAGCAGTACTTC. Translated: CASSLMGTEQYF.

The table lists this clonotype with many counts. The gene calls are TRBV12-5 and TRBJ2-5, with no clear D. The CDR3 runs to 13 residues. The germline V gene encodes CDR1 LGHNT and CDR2 FRNRAP. V was shortened by 6 bases and J by 5 bases, with 13 bases between the two germline ends. The CDR3 loop reads CASGPDSLETQYF. CDR3 DNA sequence: TGTGCTAGTGGACCCGACTCCCTGGAGACCCAGTACTTC.

This clonotype came up many times. This chain connects TRBV20-1 to TRBJ1-6; 7 positions agree with TRBD1. The germline V gene encodes CDR1 DFQATT and CDR2 SNEGSKA (reference sequence). Trimming took 6 bases from V and 6 from J; bases not matched to a gene: 8. The CDR3 contains 14 residues. The CDR3 DNA follows: TGCAGTGCCAATCCGGGACAGCTTAATTCACCCCTCCACTTT. It translates to CSANPGQLNSPLHF.

The chain joins TRBV20-1 to TRBJ1-4; possibly TRBD1 for D (5 bases). The germline gives CDR1 DFQATT, CDR2 SNEGSKA (reference sequence). The CDR3 covers 13 residues. The V end lost 3 bases, the J end lost 0 bases, and 5 bases lay between the germline ends. Here the CDR3 reads CSARGATNEKLFF. The CDR3 region has the DNA TGCAGTGCTAGGGGGGCAACTAATGAAAAACTGTTTTTT.

Here the CDR3 DNA reads TGTGCCAAACCCCGAGGCAGGGGGAACACTGAAGCTTTCTTT. As protein: CAKPRGRGNTEAFF. This chain connects TRBV24-1 to TRBJ1-1, with a weak D call TRBD1 (6 bases). Germline CDR1 reads KGHDR; CDR2 reads SFDVKD. V was pared by 11 bases and J by 1 base, with 16 bases between. CDR3 length: 14 residues.

This clonotype was found many times. CDR3 in amino acids: CASSYGSEAFF. The CDR3 region has the DNA TGTGCCAGCAGTTACGGTTCTGAAGCTTTCTTT. V is TRBV6-6 and J is TRBJ1-1; D is unclear. The CDR3 is 11 residues long. The germline V gene encodes CDR1 MNHNY and CDR2 SVGAGI (reference sequence). The V gene lost 2 bases and the J gene lost 6 bases, with 4 bases spanning the gap.

V gene TRBV28 combines with J gene TRBJ2-7; TRBD1 matches at 8 bases. The V segment lost 2 bases and the J segment 6 bases; nucleotides outside the gene matches: 6. The germline gives CDR1 MDHEN, CDR2 SYDVKM. The CDR3 is 14 residues long. The chain's CDR3 is CASSLTGGDLEQYF. The CDR3, as DNA: TGTGCCAGCAGTTTAACAGGGGGTGATCTCGAGCAGTACTTC.